The 26 T cell receptor beta chains given below trace back to one sample, sequenced in a study of T cells after yellow fever vaccination. TCRdb reanalysed the 5' RACE reads using MiXCR and keeps one entry per CDR3 protein. This sample carries some 600,000 distinct CDR3 sequences, more than 9% of them seen once, and the ten largest clones take 15%. This material consisted of PBMCs, taken on the day of the yellow fever booster vaccination. The receptor source for this set is a man younger than 40 who received the YFV17D yellow fever vaccine.

This chain connects TRBV5-1 to TRBJ2-5; TRBD2 matches at 10 bases. V shed 0 bases and J 4 bases; nucleotides not matched to a gene: 9. This CDR3 is 17 amino acids long. Looked up from germline, CDR1 is SGHRS and CDR2 is YFSETQ. CDR3 sequence (DNA): TGCGCCAGCAGCTTGGCCCCGCTAGCGGGAGACGGAGAGACCCAGTACTTC. Translation: CASSLAPLAGDGETQYF.

There are a few counts of this clonotype. The V gene is TRBV7-8, the J gene TRBJ2-7, with TRBD2 matching 11 bases. Germline-derived CDR1 and CDR2 are SGHVS and FQNEAQ. V trimming: 1 base; J trimming: 4 bases; junction bases outside the gene matches: 6. This CDR3 has 16 amino acids. The CDR3 is CASSLDPGLAGYEQYF. DNA of the CDR3: TGTGCCAGCAGCTTAGACCCAGGACTAGCGGGTTACGAGCAGTACTTC.

This clonotype was observed a few times. The chain has TRBV20-1 and TRBJ2-1; TRBD1 aligns across 9 bases. In germline, CDR1 is DFQATT, CDR2 SNEGSKA (reference sequence). The CDR3 is 14 residues long. With V trimmed by 4 bases and J by 3 bases, 4 bases remained unmatched. CDR3 coding DNA: TGCAGTGCTAAACAGGGGGCTAGCTACAATGAGCAGTTCTTC. Translating it yields CSAKQGASYNEQFF.

This chain links TRBV7-2 with TRBJ2-2, with unresolved D. Trimming stripped 2 bases from V and 4 bases from J, with 8 bases between. Germline CDR1 and CDR2: SGHTA and FQGNSA. CDR3 length: 14 residues. The DNA for the CDR3 is TGTGCCAGCAGCTTAAGATCTCTCACCGGGGAGCTGTTTTTT. It encodes CASSLRSLTGELFF. Combining the CDR3 with reference TRBV7-2 and TRBJ2-2 gives the whole variable domain GAGVSQSPSNKVTEKGKDVELRCDPISGHTALYWYRQSLGQGLEFLIYFQGNSAPDKSGLPSDRFSAERTGGSVSTLTIQRTQQEDSAVYLCASSLRSLTGELFFGEGSRLTVL.

CDR3 sequence reads: CASRSSYYNEQFF. CDR3 coding DNA: TGTGCCAGCCGGTCCTCCTACTACAATGAGCAGTTCTTC. J is TRBJ2-1 and V is TRBV6-2 or TRBV6-3; D gene uncertain. Germline V gene lookup returns CDR1 MNHEY and CDR2 SVGEGT. V lost 8 bases and J 3 bases, leaving 11 bases between the germline ends. This CDR3 comprises 13 residues.

This sequence joins TRBV27 and TRBJ1-3, with a possible D match to TRBD1 (5 bases). Germline V CDR1 and CDR2: MNHEY, SMNVEV (reference sequence). V was cut by 7 bases and J by 0 bases, with 13 bases left in between. The CDR3 extends over 15 amino acids. CDR3 protein: CASKPTAYSGNTIYF. As DNA, the CDR3 is TGTGCCAGCAAACCGACAGCTTACTCTGGAAACACCATATATTTT.

In this sample, this clonotype turned up a few times. V is TRBV15 and J is TRBJ2-1; 8 nucleotides align to TRBD1. Germline CDR1 is LNHNV and CDR2 is YYDKDF (reference sequence). The CDR3 loop spans 18 amino acids. Trimming took 5 bases from V and 4 from J; bases not matched to a gene: 16. The CDR3 here is CATSRHRGYLPDYNEQFF. CDR3 in DNA: TGTGCCACCAGCCGCCACAGGGGGTACCTACCCGATTACAATGAGCAGTTCTTC.

This clonotype was seen ten or more times. The rearrangement uses TRBV11-3 and TRBJ2-3; 13 bases fit TRBD2. Per germline, CDR1 SGHNT and CDR2 YENEEA. The ends lost 5 bases at V and 1 base at J; junction bases unmatched: 3. This CDR3 region has 16 residues. The CDR3, as DNA: TGTGCCAGCAGCCGTACTAGCGGGAGGGGCACAGATACGCAGTATTTT. It translates to CASSRTSGRGTDTQYF.

The rearrangement joins TRBV12-3 or TRBV12-4 to TRBJ2-1, with TRBD2 identical over 10 bases. V trimming: 2 bases; J trimming: 10 bases; junction bases outside the gene matches: 8. The CDR3 is 15 residues long. Here the CDR3 DNA reads TGTGCCAGCAGTTTAAGCGGGAGGGCCAAAGGAGAGCAGTTCTTC. Translated: CASSLSGRAKGEQFF.

This clonotype was observed a few times. J is TRBJ2-1 and V is TRBV29-1; TRBD1 is a possible D gene (6 bases). The V end lost 6 bases, the J end lost 2 bases, and 11 bases lay between the germline ends. Germline loops: CDR1 SQVTM, CDR2 ANQGSEA. CDR3 length: 13 amino acids. This CDR3 reads CSVREGAYNEQFF. CDR3 nucleotide sequence: TGCAGCGTACGCGAGGGGGCCTACAATGAGCAGTTCTTC.

This clonotype was seen a few times. This chain uses TRBV9 with TRBJ1-2, with TRBD1 matching over 9 bases. There are 14 residues in the CDR3. Germline loops: CDR1 SGDLS, CDR2 YYNGEE. V was pared by 8 bases and J by 7 bases, with 12 bases of the junction left unmatched. CDR3 DNA sequence: TGTGCCAGTGAGGGGGACAGGGATCATTCTGGCTACACCTTC. It codes for CASEGDRDHSGYTF.

This chain links TRBV7-2 with TRBJ1-6; D gene uncertain. Germline V gives CDR1 SGHTA, CDR2 FQGNSA. The CDR3 runs to 14 residues. Trimming stripped 5 bases from V and 14 bases from J, with 19 bases between. Here the CDR3 DNA reads TGTGCCAGCAGCCTCGGGATCTCCAGTAGGGCCCTCCACTTT. Translated: CASSLGISSRALHF. Full variable domain (rest looked up from reference TRBV7-2 and TRBJ1-6): GAGVSQSPSNKVTEKGKDVELRCDPISGHTALYWYRQSLGQGLEFLIYFQGNSAPDKSGLPSDRFSAERTGGSVSTLTIQRTQQEDSAVYLCASSLGISSRALHFGNGTRLTVT.

The chain carries TRBV19 and TRBJ2-7, with TRBD1 matching over 10 bases. This CDR3 is built from 13 residues. Trimming took 7 bases from V and 2 from J; bases not matched to a gene: 2. CDR1 is LNHDA and CDR2 is SQIVND in the germline V gene (reference sequence). CDR3 residues: CASNGQGAYEQYF. The CDR3 DNA sequence: TGTGCCAGTAACGGACAGGGGGCCTACGAGCAGTACTTC.

V gene TRBV10-3 combines with J gene TRBJ2-6; D might be TRBD2 (6 bases). V lost 5 bases, J lost 0 bases, and 17 bases lay in between. The CDR3 totals 18 residues. Per the germline V gene, CDR1 is ENHRY and CDR2 is SYGVKD. In nucleotides, the CDR3 is TGTGCCATCAGTCAGACAACGGACGGGAGCTCTGGGGCCAACGTCCTGACTTTC. Its translation is CAISQTTDGSSGANVLTF.

This clonotype was detected a few times. The J gene is TRBJ2-5, the V gene TRBV29-1, with D possibly matching TRBD1 (5 bases). Germline assignment: CDR1 SQVTM and CDR2 ANQGSEA. Trimming removed 7 bases at V and 5 bases at J, with 17 bases between. The CDR3 is made up of 13 amino acids. The CDR3 sequence: CSDFGHSMETQYF. The CDR3 DNA reads as TGCAGCGACTTCGGACATTCGATGGAGACCCAGTACTTC.

This sequence joins TRBV7-2 and TRBJ2-5; 7 bases are a match to TRBD2. J lost 2 bases, V lost 3 bases, and 6 bases had no gene match. This CDR3 is 15 amino acids long. Per germline, CDR1 SGHTA and CDR2 FQGNSA. CDR3 sequence: CASSFPGGSQETQYF. The CDR3 DNA reads as TGTGCCAGCAGCTTTCCCGGCGGGAGTCAAGAGACCCAGTACTTC.

The sample holds a few counts of this clonotype. The genes are TRBV21-1 and TRBJ2-7. TRBV21-1 is assigned pseudogene status. This CDR3 is 15 amino acids long. The CDR3 loop reads CASSKTGEERYEQYF. CDR3 nucleotides: TGTGCCAGCAGCAAAACTGGGGAAGAGCGCTACGAGCAGTACTTC.

The table lists this clonotype with many counts. V gene TRBV28 combines with J gene TRBJ2-1; 13 bases match TRBD2. The CDR3 has 18 residues. Germline V gives CDR1 MDHEN, CDR2 SYDVKM. V was clipped by 2 bases and J by 2 bases; unmatched bases: 6. The CDR3 sequence: CASSLRTSGSGAYNEQFF. The CDR3 DNA sequence: TGTGCCAGCAGTTTAAGGACTAGCGGGAGTGGGGCCTACAATGAGCAGTTCTTC. Looking up the rest from reference TRBV28 and TRBJ2-1 gives the full variable domain: DVKVTQSSRYLVKRTGEKVFLECVQDMDHENMFWYRQDPGLGLRLIYFSYDVKMKEKGDIPEGYSVSREKKERFSLILESASTNQTSMYLCASSLRTSGSGAYNEQFFGPGTRLTVL.

This chain links TRBV28 with TRBJ2-7; the D gene is possibly TRBD1 (6 bases). The CDR3 has 14 amino acids. The ends were cut back, 2 bases at V and 2 bases at J, with 10 bases in the middle. The germline V gene has CDR1 MDHEN and CDR2 SYDVKM. DNA of the CDR3: TGTGCCAGCAGTTTAACAGGGTGGGCCTACGAGCAGTACTTC. It translates to CASSLTGWAYEQYF. Complete variable domain (other parts from reference TRBV28 and TRBJ2-7): DVKVTQSSRYLVKRTGEKVFLECVQDMDHENMFWYRQDPGLGLRLIYFSYDVKMKEKGDIPEGYSVSREKKERFSLILESASTNQTSMYLCASSLTGWAYEQYFGPGTRLTVT.

The J gene is TRBJ2-2, the V gene TRBV24-1; no reliable D call. The germline CDR1 and CDR2 sequences are KGHDR and SFDVKD. V lost 5 bases, J lost 6 bases, and 9 bases lay in between. The CDR3 totals 13 residues. Here the CDR3 DNA reads TGTGCCACCAGTGTTTCCGGTCCCGGGGAGCTGTTTTTT. This gives the protein CATSVSGPGELFF.

This clonotype was observed a few times. An end of the junction differs from the germline gene, which may be a read error. The gene calls are TRBV10-3 and TRBJ2-7; D is unresolved. Germline CDR1 ENHRY, CDR2 SYGVKD. The CDR3 has 10 residues. The DNA for the CDR3 is TGTGCCATCAGTGAATCCCAACCAGGATTC. Translating it yields CAISESQPGF.

The chain couples TRBV2 to TRBJ1-1; tentatively, D is TRBD1 (5 bases). CDR3 length equals 12 residues. V was clipped by 6 bases and J by 6 bases, with 11 bases between them. The germline V gene has CDR1 SNHLY and CDR2 FYNNEI. The CDR3 bases are TGTGCCAGCAGAAGGGACGGGGCTGAAGCTTTCTTT. Translation: CASRRDGAEAFF.

This clonotype occurred a few times. The J gene is TRBJ1-2, the V gene TRBV4-2, with 9 nucleotides matching TRBD1. The CDR3 loop spans 16 amino acids. CDR1 is LGHNA and CDR2 is YNFKEQ in the germline V gene. Losses at the gene ends were 1 base for V and 7 bases for J; bases not matched to a gene: 10. The CDR3 loop reads CASSQGPDRGVAGYTF. The CDR3 DNA is TGTGCCAGCAGCCAAGGGCCGGACAGGGGAGTAGCTGGCTACACCTTC.

This clonotype showed up just a few times. The chain links TRBV6-5 to TRBJ1-1; 8 positions agree with TRBD1. CDR3 length: 16 amino acids. With V trimmed by 4 bases and J by 1 base, 8 bases remained unmatched. Germline V gene sequence: CDR1 MNHEY, CDR2 SVGAGI. The CDR3 region is CASSFLWTGRNTEAFF. CDR3 in DNA: TGTGCCAGCAGTTTTCTATGGACAGGGCGGAACACTGAAGCTTTCTTT.

The chain has TRBV9 and TRBJ2-1, with 10 bases lining up with TRBD2. Trimming removed 4 bases from V and 6 bases from J; junction bases left unmatched: 4. This CDR3 has 14 amino acids. Germline V gene sequence: CDR1 SGDLS, CDR2 YYNGEE. This CDR3 is CASSSSGRPNEQFF. CDR3 nucleotides: TGTGCCAGCAGCTCTAGCGGGAGACCCAATGAGCAGTTCTTC.

In its sample, this clonotype was seen a few times. The chain is built from TRBV7-2 and TRBJ1-4; D not resolved. From germline, CDR1 is SGHTA and CDR2 FQGNSA. V lost 0 bases and J lost 7, with 12 bases in between. The CDR3 spans 15 residues. CDR3 DNA sequence: TGTGCCAGCAGCTTAGCGCCCGGGCTAAGTGAAAAACTGTTTTTT. Amino acids: CASSLAPGLSEKLFF. Full variable domain (outside the CDR3, taken from reference TRBV7-2 and TRBJ1-4): GAGVSQSPSNKVTEKGKDVELRCDPISGHTALYWYRQSLGQGLEFLIYFQGNSAPDKSGLPSDRFSAERTGGSVSTLTIQRTQQEDSAVYLCASSLAPGLSEKLFFGSGTQLSVL.